This paragraph covers one TCR beta chain sequence. This sample was included in a study of preoperative IRX-2 immunotherapy in early breast cancer. This CDR3 region has 15 residues. Trimming stripped 5 bases from V and 4 bases from J, with 16 bases between. Looked up from germline, CDR1 is SGHNT and CDR2 is YENEEA. Specified treatment: preoperative locoregional IRX-2 cytokine immunotherapy. Only in-frame clones appear in the TCRdb table, and some are missing; sequencing was by immunoSEQ multiplex PCR. The sample includes about 98,000 clones, 86% of them seen just once. Sequenced here: tumor tissue, sampled after IRX-2 immunotherapy. The receptor comes from a human donor with breast cancer. This chain uses TRBV11-3 with TRBJ2-3; D may be TRBD2 (6 bases). The CDR3 sequence: CASSRKTSGADTQYF. The DNA of the CDR3 is TGTGCCAGCAGCCGAAAGACATCGGGGGCAGATACGCAGTATTTT.